There are many counts of the clone carrying this T cell receptor beta chain. Its antigen is undetermined. TCRdb re-analysed the RT-PCR reads in MiXCR, keeping a single row per CDR3 protein. The table has 250,000 to 350,000 distinct CDR3 sequences, about 20% seen once; the top ten hold approximately 10%. The sample originates from a study of response to subunit inactivated influenza vaccine. Germline CDR1 is ENHRY and CDR2 is SYGVKD. This CDR3 spans 13 amino acids. The trim removed 6 bases at V and 5 bases at J, leaving 3 bases unmatched. Overall study results and limits: The authors offered the suggestion that each seasonal influenza vaccination recruits few new T cells.

This TCR was sampled from a man aged 45-69 years who received an inactivated influenza vaccine. Sequences were derived from PBMCs from blood, sampled less than 22 months after vaccination. This chain joins TRBV10-3 and TRBJ1-1, with TRBD1 matching over 10 bases. The CDR3 DNA follows: TGTGCCATCAGGGACAGGGGGGAGACTGAAGCTTTCTTT. It codes for CAIRDRGETEAFF.